The 28 T cell receptor beta chains below all came from one sample that was sequenced in a study of cytomegalovirus exposure and HLA in healthy donors (dated by TCRdb to between 2016 and 2019). Receptors were amplified or captured by the immunoSEQ multiplex PCR assay. The multiplex PCR relied on a mix of 60 forward primers for TCR Vbeta segments and 13 reverse primers for TCR Jbeta segments. TCRdb provides this immuneACCESS table in a form limited to in-frame rearrangements. Some clones are lacking; in checked studies, under half of them reflect an unresolved V gene, and why the rest are absent is not known. Here the sample has about 120,000 clones; about 76% occur a single time. The top ten constitute about 4.9% of the sample. The material sequenced was PBMCs. The receptors shown here come from a man younger than 45 in good health and CMV-seropositive.

The chain has TRBV6-6 and TRBJ2-1; D possibly corresponds to TRBD2 (7 bases). With 1 base removed from V and 2 bases from J, the gap between germline ends came to 9 bases. The CDR3 has 15 residues. CDR1 MNHNY and CDR2 SVGAGI come from the germline V gene (reference sequence). The CDR3 is CASSYWGGTYNEQFF. Here the CDR3 DNA reads TGTGCCAGCAGTTACTGGGGGGGCACCTACAATGAGCAGTTCTTC.

J is TRBJ1-2 and V is TRBV6-5; 8 bases map to TRBD1. J was trimmed by 8 bases and V by 5 bases; bases with no gene match: 4. CDR3 length equals 12 residues. CDR1 is MNHEY, CDR2 SVGAGI, per germline. The CDR3 bases are TGTGCCAGCAGTGCCAGGACAGGGGGCTACACCTTC. This translates into CASSARTGGYTF.

This chain joins TRBV11-1 and TRBJ2-7; 8 positions agree with TRBD1. The CDR3 loop spans 16 amino acids. CDR1 and CDR2 from the germline V gene are SGHAT and FQDESV (reference sequence). The ends lost 4 bases at V and 4 bases at J; junction bases unmatched: 12. CDR3 amino acids: CASSSLAGQGGYEQYF. The DNA of the CDR3 is TGTGCCAGCAGCTCCCTGGCCGGACAGGGAGGATACGAGCAGTACTTC.

The chain links TRBV19 to TRBJ2-5; D possibly corresponds to TRBD1 (6 bases). The CDR3 consists of 14 residues. V dropped 5 bases and J dropped 4 bases, with 14 bases sitting between them. Looked up from germline, CDR1 is LNHDA and CDR2 is SQIVND (reference sequence). This CDR3 reads CASSATGILETQYF. The CDR3 DNA is TGTGCCAGTAGTGCCACAGGGATTCTAGAGACCCAGTACTTC. Based on the CDR3 plus reference TRBV19 and TRBJ2-5, the full variable domain is DGGITQSPKYLFRKEGQNVTLSCEQNLNHDAMYWYRQDPGQGLRLIYYSQIVNDFQKGDIAEGYSVSREKKESFPLTVTSAQKNPTAFYLCASSATGILETQYFGPGTRLLVL.

This clone was seen a few times. This chain links TRBV19 with TRBJ1-5, with 7 bases lining up with TRBD1. Germline values: CDR1 LNHDA, CDR2 SQIVND (reference sequence). There are 18 residues in the CDR3. The V and J ends lost 4 bases and 5 bases, in that order; junction bases with no gene match: 17. CDR3 coding DNA: TGTGCCAGTAGTACCCATGAATCAAGGGGGCCGGGGGATCAGCCCCAGCATTTT. Its protein is CASSTHESRGPGDQPQHF.

The chain links TRBV4-1 to TRBJ2-5; TRBD1 might be the D (7 bases). Germline V lookup: CDR1 MGHRA, CDR2 YSYEKL. The CDR3 has 15 amino acids. Trimming took off 0 bases at V and 4 bases at J, with 12 bases between the two ends. The DNA for the CDR3 is TGCGCCAGCAGCCAAGAGACAGGGCGGGGAGAGACCCAGTACTTC. It is translated as CASSQETGRGETQYF.

The V call is TRBV4-3, the J call TRBJ1-4; TRBD1 aligns across 7 bases. J gave up 4 bases and V 4 bases, and 3 bases lay outside the gene matches. Germline CDR1 reads LGHNA; CDR2 reads YSLEER. This CDR3 spans 14 amino acids. Here the CDR3 DNA reads TGCGCCAGCAGCCTCAGGGGGGTTAATGAAAAACTGTTTTTT. This encodes CASSLRGVNEKLFF.

The chain recombines TRBV5-1 with TRBJ1-1; possible D gene TRBD1, 5 bases. V was clipped by 2 bases and J by 1 base, with 9 bases between them. In germline, CDR1 is SGHRS, CDR2 YFSETQ. The CDR3 covers 14 residues. CDR3 region: CASSFDGANTEAFF. CDR3 DNA sequence: TGCGCCAGCAGCTTCGATGGGGCGAACACTGAAGCTTTCTTT.

This rearrangement joins TRBV5-1 to TRBJ2-2; 10 bases match TRBD2. The CDR3 is 18 residues long. The germline V gene has CDR1 SGHRS and CDR2 YFSETQ. J lost 1 base, V lost 0 bases, and 6 bases had no gene match. The CDR3, as DNA: TGCGCCAGCAGCTTGGTCCCGGGACTAGCGCGGAACACCGGGGAGCTGTTTTTT. The encoded protein is CASSLVPGLARNTGELFF.

The chain uses TRBV6-1 and TRBJ2-5; 9 bases match TRBD2. The CDR3 runs to 16 residues. Unmatched junction bases numbered 7, after V lost 0 bases and J lost 5 bases. CDR1 and CDR2 from the germline V gene are MNHNS and SASEGT. CDR3 sequence (DNA): TGTGCCAGCAGTGAAGCGGTGCGGGGGGGGTGGGAGACCCAGTACTTC. Its protein product is CASSEAVRGGWETQYF.

The chain couples TRBV28 to TRBJ2-1; 13 bases are a match to TRBD2. After removal of 2 bases from V and 9 bases from J, the junction contained 4 bases not matched to a gene. CDR1 and CDR2 (germline): MDHEN, SYDVKM. The CDR3 contains 15 residues. The CDR3 nucleotides read TGTGCCAGCAGTTTAACTAGCGGGGGGGCATTTGAGCAGTTCTTC. It encodes CASSLTSGGAFEQFF.

The chain recombines TRBV5-1 with TRBJ2-7; unclear D gene. With 4 bases removed from V and 0 bases from J, the gap between germline ends came to 14 bases. Germline CDR1 reads SGHRS; CDR2 reads YFSETQ. The length of the CDR3 is 15 residues. The CDR3 protein is CASSLDPRSSYEQYF. CDR3 nucleotide sequence: TGCGCCAGCAGCCTGGACCCCCGGAGCTCCTACGAGCAGTACTTC.

The CDR3 DNA sequence: TGTGCCAGCAGCCCGGTCGGGACTCGGGCGAACACTGAAGCTTTCTTT. Encoded protein: CASSPVGTRANTEAFF. This sequence joins TRBV13 and TRBJ1-1; tentatively, D is TRBD1 (5 bases). Trimming cost V 5 bases and J 1 base, with 17 bases left between them. CDR1 is PRHDT and CDR2 is FYEKMQ in the germline V gene (reference sequence). The CDR3 sequence is 16 residues long.

This chain connects TRBV7-9 to TRBJ2-7, with 7 bases lining up with TRBD2. Germline CDR1 SEHNR, CDR2 FQNEAQ (reference sequence). J was trimmed by 3 bases and V by 1 base; bases with no gene match: 3. CDR3 length: 14 amino acids. The CDR3 DNA reads as TGTGCCAGCAGCTTAGTGGGGGGGGGCTACGAGCAGTACTTC. This codes for CASSLVGGGYEQYF. The entire variable domain, with the rest obtained from reference TRBV7-9 and TRBJ2-7, is as follows: DTGVSQNPRHKITKRGQNVTFRCDPISEHNRLYWYRQTLGQGPEFLTYFQNEAQLEKSRLLSDRFSAERPKGSFSTLEIQRTEQGDSAMYLCASSLVGGGYEQYFGPGTRLTVT.

Written as DNA, the CDR3 is TGCGCCAGCAGTGACTTGGGGGCGGTGGAGACCCAGTACTTC. Amino acid sequence: CASSDLGAVETQYF. The V call is TRBV10-1, the J call TRBJ2-5; tentative D call: TRBD1 (6 bases). Trimming took 3 bases from V and 5 from J, leaving 13 bases between them. This CDR3 contains 14 residues. Germline V lookup: CDR1 WNHNN, CDR2 SYGVQD (reference sequence).

This clone came up a few times. The V call is TRBV27, the J call TRBJ1-6; TRBD1 matches 11 bases. The length of the CDR3 is 16 residues. From germline, CDR1 is MNHEY and CDR2 SMNVEV (reference sequence). V was clipped by 0 bases and J by 8 bases; unmatched bases: 3. The CDR3 sequence: CASSLSGQGADSPLHF. The CDR3 nucleotides read TGTGCCAGCAGTTTATCCGGACAGGGGGCTGATTCACCCCTCCACTTT.

V gene TRBV5-1 combines with J gene TRBJ2-7; 14 nucleotides match TRBD2. The CDR3 totals 17 residues. Germline V gives CDR1 SGHRS, CDR2 YFSETQ. Trimming cost V 4 bases and J 4 bases; bases outside gene matches: 10. The CDR3 bases are TGCGCCAGCAGCCTGGGACTAGCGGGGGCCGGGAGATACGAGCAGTACTTC. As protein: CASSLGLAGAGRYEQYF.

The chain links TRBV20-1 to TRBJ2-7, with D maybe TRBD2 (6 bases). This CDR3 has 11 residues. Trimming shortened V by 7 bases and J by 6 bases, and 13 bases separated the two germline ends. Germline CDR1 and CDR2: DFQATT and SNEGSKA (reference sequence). The CDR3 spells CSGRGFREQYF. CDR3 coding DNA: TGCAGTGGGAGGGGTTTCCGCGAGCAGTACTTC.

The chain is built from TRBV29-1 and TRBJ2-3; 15 bases map to TRBD2. Trimming cost V 4 bases and J 4 bases; bases outside gene matches: 6. The germline V gene encodes CDR1 SQVTM and CDR2 ANQGSEA. The CDR3 length is 16 residues. The CDR3 sequence: CSVAGTSGGIADTQYF. The CDR3, as DNA: TGCAGCGTTGCTGGGACTAGCGGGGGGATAGCAGATACGCAGTATTTT.

V gene TRBV7-9 combines with J gene TRBJ1-1; no firm D call. CDR3 length: 13 residues. Trimming pared 4 bases from V and 2 bases from J, leaving 8 bases between. CDR1 and CDR2 (germline): SEHNR, FQNEAQ (reference sequence). CDR3 residues: CASSWRANTEAFF. The CDR3 DNA reads as TGTGCCAGCAGCTGGAGGGCCAACACTGAAGCTTTCTTT.

CDR3 loop: CAISGYSYEQYF. In DNA form, the CDR3 reads TGTGCCATCTCGGGGTACTCCTACGAGCAGTACTTC. The chain uses TRBV28 and TRBJ2-7, with a possible D match to TRBD2 (5 bases). The CDR3 loop spans 12 amino acids. Germline V gene lookup returns CDR1 MDHEN and CDR2 SYDVKM. Trimming pared 10 bases from V and 0 bases from J, leaving 10 bases between.

The chain uses TRBV27 and TRBJ2-5; TRBD1 is a possible D gene (5 bases). The CDR3 has 13 residues. CDR1 MNHEY and CDR2 SMNVEV come from the germline V gene (reference sequence). V was pared by 5 bases and J by 0 bases, with 7 bases between. The CDR3 reads CASSVTDQETQYF. The CDR3 DNA follows: TGTGCCAGCAGTGTGACAGACCAAGAGACCCAGTACTTC.

The V and J genes are TRBV19 and TRBJ1-1; D not certain. Germline V CDR1 and CDR2: LNHDA, SQIVND (reference sequence). This CDR3 is built from 13 residues. V was trimmed by 3 bases and J by 4 bases, leaving 9 bases between them. The DNA of the CDR3 is TGTGCCAGTAGTATGTGGGGAGCCACTGAAGCTTTCTTT. It encodes CASSMWGATEAFF. Looking up the rest from reference TRBV19 and TRBJ1-1 gives the full variable domain: DGGITQSPKYLFRKEGQNVTLSCEQNLNHDAMYWYRQDPGQGLRLIYYSQIVNDFQKGDIAEGYSVSREKKESFPLTVTSAQKNPTAFYLCASSMWGATEAFFGQGTRLTVV.

The genes are TRBV5-1 and TRBJ1-1; weak D call: TRBD1 (5 bases). The CDR3 length is 14 residues. Germline CDR1 is SGHRS and CDR2 is YFSETQ. Trimming took 0 bases from V and 4 from J, leaving 10 bases between them. The DNA of the CDR3 is TGCGCCAGCAGCTTGGCCGGGGGATTCACTGAAGCTTTCTTT. It translates to CASSLAGGFTEAFF.

This clone turned up a few times. This rearrangement joins TRBV5-1 to TRBJ2-1, with TRBD2 matching 9 bases. The germline CDR1 and CDR2 sequences are SGHRS and YFSETQ. This CDR3 region has 15 residues. Unmatched junction bases numbered 6, after V lost 1 base and J lost 7 bases. Written as DNA, the CDR3 is TGCGCCAGCAGCTTGAGCCTAGCGGGAACAAATGAGCAGTTCTTC. This sequence encodes CASSLSLAGTNEQFF. Variable domain in full (rest from reference TRBV5-1 and TRBJ2-1): KAGVTQTPRYLIKTRGQQVTLSCSPISGHRSVSWYQQTPGQGLQFLFEYFSETQRNKGNFPGRFSGRQFSNSRSEMNVSTLELGDSALYLCASSLSLAGTNEQFFGPGTRLTVL.

The V call is TRBV28, the J call TRBJ2-5; TRBD1 agrees at 7 bases. V gave up 7 bases and J gave up 0 bases; unmatched junction bases: 23. Germline V lookup: CDR1 MDHEN, CDR2 SYDVKM. The CDR3 consists of 20 residues. The CDR3 region is CASIRQGALGALPYQETQYF. CDR3 sequence (DNA): TGTGCCAGCATCCGACAGGGCGCCCTTGGAGCTCTGCCCTACCAAGAGACCCAGTACTTC.

The V call is TRBV9, the J call TRBJ1-6; D unclear. V lost 0 bases, J lost 6 bases, and 10 bases lay in between. The CDR3 loop spans 15 amino acids. Germline V gives CDR1 SGDLS, CDR2 YYNGEE. The chain's CDR3 is CASSVDSDFNSPLHF. CDR3 DNA sequence: TGTGCCAGCAGCGTAGATTCCGACTTTAATTCACCCCTCCACTTT.

The chain links TRBV5-4 to TRBJ2-7; possible D gene TRBD1, 5 bases. The germline V and J ends were trimmed by 1 base and 4 bases, with 6 bases remaining between them. The CDR3 extends over 12 amino acids. Germline V gene sequence: CDR1 SGHNT, CDR2 YYREEE (reference sequence). CDR3 nucleotides: TGTGCCAGCAGCTTGACAGGTTACGAGCAGTACTTC. This sequence encodes CASSLTGYEQYF.